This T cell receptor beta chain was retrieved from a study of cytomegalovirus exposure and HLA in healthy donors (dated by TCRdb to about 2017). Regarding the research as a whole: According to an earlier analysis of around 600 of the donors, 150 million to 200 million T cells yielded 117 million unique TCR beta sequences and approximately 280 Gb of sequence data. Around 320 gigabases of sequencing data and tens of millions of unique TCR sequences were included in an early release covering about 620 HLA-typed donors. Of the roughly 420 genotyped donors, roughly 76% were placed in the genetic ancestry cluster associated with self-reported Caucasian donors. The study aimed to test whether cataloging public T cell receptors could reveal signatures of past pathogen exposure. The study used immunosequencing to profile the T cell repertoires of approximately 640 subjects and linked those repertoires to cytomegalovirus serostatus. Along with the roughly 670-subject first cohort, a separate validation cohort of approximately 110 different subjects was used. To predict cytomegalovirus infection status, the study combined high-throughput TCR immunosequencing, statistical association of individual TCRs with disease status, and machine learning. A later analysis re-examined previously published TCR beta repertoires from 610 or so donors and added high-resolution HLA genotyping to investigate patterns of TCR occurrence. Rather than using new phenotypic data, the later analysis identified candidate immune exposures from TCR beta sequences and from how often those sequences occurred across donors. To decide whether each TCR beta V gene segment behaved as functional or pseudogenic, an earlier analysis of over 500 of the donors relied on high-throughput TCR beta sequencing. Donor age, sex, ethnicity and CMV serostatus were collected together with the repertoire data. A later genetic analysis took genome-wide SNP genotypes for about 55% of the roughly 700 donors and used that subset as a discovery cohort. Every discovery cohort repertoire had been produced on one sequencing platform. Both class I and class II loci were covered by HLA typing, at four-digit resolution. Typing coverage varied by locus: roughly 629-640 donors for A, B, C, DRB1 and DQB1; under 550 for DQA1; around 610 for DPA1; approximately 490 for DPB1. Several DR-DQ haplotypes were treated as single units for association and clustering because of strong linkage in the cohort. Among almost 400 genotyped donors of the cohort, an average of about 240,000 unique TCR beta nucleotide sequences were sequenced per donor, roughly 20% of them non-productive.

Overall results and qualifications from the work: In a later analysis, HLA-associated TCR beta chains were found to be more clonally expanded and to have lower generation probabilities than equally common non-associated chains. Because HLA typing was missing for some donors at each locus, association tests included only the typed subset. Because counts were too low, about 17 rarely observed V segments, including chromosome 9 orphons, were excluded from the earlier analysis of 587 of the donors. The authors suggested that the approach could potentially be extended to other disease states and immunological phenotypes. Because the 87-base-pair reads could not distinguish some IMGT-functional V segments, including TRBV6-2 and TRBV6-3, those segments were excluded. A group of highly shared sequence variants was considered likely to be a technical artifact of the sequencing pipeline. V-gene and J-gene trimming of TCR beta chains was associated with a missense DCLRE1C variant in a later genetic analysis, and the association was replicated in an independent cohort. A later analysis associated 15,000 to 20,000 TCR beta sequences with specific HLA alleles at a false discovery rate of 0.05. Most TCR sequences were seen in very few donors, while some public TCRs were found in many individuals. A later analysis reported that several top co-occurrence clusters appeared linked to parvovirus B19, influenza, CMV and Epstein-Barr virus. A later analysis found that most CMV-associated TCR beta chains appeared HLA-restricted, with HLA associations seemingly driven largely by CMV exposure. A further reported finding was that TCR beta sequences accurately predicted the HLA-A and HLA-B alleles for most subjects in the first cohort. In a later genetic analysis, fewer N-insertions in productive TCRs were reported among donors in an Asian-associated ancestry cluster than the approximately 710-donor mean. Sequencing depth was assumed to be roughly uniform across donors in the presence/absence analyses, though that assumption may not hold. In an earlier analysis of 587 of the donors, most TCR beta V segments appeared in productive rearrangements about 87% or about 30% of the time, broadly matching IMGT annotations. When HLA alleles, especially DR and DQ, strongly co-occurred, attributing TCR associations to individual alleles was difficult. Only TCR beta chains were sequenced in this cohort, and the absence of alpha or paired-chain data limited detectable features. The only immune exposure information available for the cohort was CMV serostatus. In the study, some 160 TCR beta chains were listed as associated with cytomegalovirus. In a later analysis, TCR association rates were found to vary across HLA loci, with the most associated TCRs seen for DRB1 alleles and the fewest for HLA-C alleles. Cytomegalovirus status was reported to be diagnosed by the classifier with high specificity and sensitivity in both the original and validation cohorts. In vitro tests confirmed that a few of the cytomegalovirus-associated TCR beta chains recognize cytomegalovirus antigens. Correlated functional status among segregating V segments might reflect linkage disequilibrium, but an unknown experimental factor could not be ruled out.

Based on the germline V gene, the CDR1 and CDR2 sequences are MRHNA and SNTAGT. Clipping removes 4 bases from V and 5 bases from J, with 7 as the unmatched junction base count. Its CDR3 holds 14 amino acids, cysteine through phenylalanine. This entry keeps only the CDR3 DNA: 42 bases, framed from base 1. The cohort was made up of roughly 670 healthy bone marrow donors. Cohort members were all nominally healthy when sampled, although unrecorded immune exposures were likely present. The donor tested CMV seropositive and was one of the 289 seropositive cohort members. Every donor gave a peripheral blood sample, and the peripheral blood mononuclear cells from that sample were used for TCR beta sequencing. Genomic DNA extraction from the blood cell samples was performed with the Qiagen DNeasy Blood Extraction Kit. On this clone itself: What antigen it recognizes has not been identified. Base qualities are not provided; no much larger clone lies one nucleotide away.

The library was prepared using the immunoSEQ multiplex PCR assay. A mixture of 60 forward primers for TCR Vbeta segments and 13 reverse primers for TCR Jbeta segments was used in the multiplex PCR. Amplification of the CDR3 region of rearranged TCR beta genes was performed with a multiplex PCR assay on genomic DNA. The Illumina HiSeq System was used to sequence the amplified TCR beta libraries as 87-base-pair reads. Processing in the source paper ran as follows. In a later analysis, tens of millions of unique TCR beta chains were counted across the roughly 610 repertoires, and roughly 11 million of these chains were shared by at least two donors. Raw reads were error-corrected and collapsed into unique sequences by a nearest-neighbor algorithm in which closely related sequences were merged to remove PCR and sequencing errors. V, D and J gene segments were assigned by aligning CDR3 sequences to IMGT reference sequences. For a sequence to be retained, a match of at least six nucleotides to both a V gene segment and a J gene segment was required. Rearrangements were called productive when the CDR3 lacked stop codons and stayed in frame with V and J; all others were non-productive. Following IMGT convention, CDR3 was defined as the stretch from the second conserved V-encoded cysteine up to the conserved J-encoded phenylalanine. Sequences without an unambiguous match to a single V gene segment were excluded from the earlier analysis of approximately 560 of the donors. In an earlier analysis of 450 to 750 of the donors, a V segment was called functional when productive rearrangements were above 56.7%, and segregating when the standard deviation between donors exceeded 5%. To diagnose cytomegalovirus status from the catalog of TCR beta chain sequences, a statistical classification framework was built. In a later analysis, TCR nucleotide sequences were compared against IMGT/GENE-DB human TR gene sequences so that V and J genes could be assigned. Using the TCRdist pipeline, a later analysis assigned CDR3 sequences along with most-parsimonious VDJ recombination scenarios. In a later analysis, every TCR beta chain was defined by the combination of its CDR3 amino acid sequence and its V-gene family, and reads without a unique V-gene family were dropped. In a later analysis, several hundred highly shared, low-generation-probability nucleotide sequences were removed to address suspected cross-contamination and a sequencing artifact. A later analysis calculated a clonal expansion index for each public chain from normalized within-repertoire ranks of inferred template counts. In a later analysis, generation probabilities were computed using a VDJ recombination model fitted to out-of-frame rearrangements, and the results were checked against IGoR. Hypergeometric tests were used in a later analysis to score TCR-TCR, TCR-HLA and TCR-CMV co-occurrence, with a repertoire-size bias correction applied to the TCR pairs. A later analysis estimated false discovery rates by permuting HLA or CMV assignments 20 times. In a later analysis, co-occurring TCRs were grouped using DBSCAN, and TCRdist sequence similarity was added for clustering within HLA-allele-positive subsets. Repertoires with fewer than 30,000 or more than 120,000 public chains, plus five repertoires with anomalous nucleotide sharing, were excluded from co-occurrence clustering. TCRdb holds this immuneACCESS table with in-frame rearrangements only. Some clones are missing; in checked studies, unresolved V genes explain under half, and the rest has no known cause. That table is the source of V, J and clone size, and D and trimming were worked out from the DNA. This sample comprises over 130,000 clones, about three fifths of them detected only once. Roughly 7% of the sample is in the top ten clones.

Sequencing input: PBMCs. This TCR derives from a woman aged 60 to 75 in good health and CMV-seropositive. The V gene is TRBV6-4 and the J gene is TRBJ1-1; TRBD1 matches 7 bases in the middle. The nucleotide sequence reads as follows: TGTGCCAGCAGTGCTCAGGGGGACGTTACTGAAGCTTTCTTT. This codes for CASSAQGDVTEAFF.